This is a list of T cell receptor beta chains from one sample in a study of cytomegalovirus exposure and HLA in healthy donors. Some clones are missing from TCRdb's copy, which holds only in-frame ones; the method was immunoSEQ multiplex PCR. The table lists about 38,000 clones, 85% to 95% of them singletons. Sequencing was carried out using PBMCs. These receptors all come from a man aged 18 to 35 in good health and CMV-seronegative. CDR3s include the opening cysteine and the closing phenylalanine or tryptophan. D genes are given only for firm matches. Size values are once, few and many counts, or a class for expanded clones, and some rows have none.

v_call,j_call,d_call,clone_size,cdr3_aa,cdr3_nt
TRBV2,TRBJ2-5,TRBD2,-,CATTWTSPTVQETQYF,TGTGCCACCACCTGGACTAGCCCAACAGTACAAGAGACCCAGTACTTC
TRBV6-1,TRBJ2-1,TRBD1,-,CASSTRTGNNEQFF,TGTGCCAGCAGTACAAGGACAGGAAACAATGAGCAGTTCTTC
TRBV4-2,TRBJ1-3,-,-,CASSQEEGRTGNTIYF,TGTGCCAGCAGCCAAGAGGAAGGGAGGACTGGAAACACCATATATTTT
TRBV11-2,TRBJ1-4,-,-,CASSPAAGGMANEKLFF,TGTGCCAGCAGCCCCGCGGCGGGGGGCATGGCTAATGAAAAACTGTTTTTT
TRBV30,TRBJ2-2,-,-,CAWSVLRELFF,TGTGCCTGGAGTGTACTCAGGGAGCTGTTTTTT
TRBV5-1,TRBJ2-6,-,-,CASSPYRETGANVLTF,TGCGCCAGCAGCCCTTACAGGGAGACTGGGGCCAACGTCCTGACTTTC
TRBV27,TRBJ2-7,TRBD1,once,CAHNPGTGDPRATYEQYF,TGTGCACATAACCCGGGGACAGGGGATCCGCGCGCTACCTACGAGCAGTACTTC
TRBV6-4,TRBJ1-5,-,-,CASNHEGNQPQHF,TGTGCCAGCAATCACGAGGGAAATCAGCCCCAGCATTTT
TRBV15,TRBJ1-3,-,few,CATSLTGSGNTIYF,TGTGCCACCAGCTTGACAGGCTCTGGAAACACCATATATTTT
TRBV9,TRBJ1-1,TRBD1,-,CASSAQGEWNTEAFF,TGTGCCAGCAGTGCTCAGGGGGAGTGGAACACTGAAGCTTTCTTT
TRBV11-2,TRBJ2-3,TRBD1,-,CASSLVGTAIDTQYF,TGTGCCAGCAGCTTAGTTGGGACAGCGATTGATACGCAGTATTTT
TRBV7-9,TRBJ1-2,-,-,CASSFSPLTGKSNYGYTF,TGTGCCAGCAGCTTTAGCCCGCTCACAGGGAAATCTAACTATGGCTACACCTTC
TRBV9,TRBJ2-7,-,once,CASSVGDSGPVGYF,TGTGCCAGCAGCGTAGGTGATAGCGGACCGGTGGGGTACTTC
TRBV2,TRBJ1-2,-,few,CASSVEVVGYTF,TGTGCCAGCAGTGTAGAGGTAGTCGGCTACACCTTC
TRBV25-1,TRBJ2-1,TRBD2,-,CASSDAGGPYNEQFF,TGTGCCAGCAGTGATGCGGGAGGCCCCTACAATGAGCAGTTCTTC
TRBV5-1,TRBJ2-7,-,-,CASSLPPGNHEQYF,TGCGCCAGCAGCTTGCCCCCGGGTAACCACGAGCAGTACTTC
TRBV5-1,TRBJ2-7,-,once,CASSLVASYSYEQYF,TGCGCCAGCAGCTTGGTGGCTAGCTACTCCTACGAGCAGTACTTC
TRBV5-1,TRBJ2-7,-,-,CASSLVSLSYEQYF,TGCGCCAGCAGCTTGGTTTCACTTTCCTACGAGCAGTACTTC
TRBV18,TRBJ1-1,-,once,CASSSDMNTEAFF,TGTGCCAGCTCATCCGACATGAACACTGAAGCTTTCTTT
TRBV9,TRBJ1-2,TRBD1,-,CASSATDRFGYGYTF,TGTGCCAGCAGCGCCACGGACAGGTTCGGCTATGGCTACACCTTC
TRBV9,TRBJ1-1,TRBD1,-,CASSVAGQGTNTEAFF,TGTGCCAGCAGCGTAGCCGGACAGGGGACGAACACTGAAGCTTTCTTT
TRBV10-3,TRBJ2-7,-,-,CAISDYGSYEQYF,TGTGCCATCAGTGACTACGGCTCCTACGAGCAGTACTTC
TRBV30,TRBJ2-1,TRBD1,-,CAWSVTGSRGEQFF,TGTGCCTGGAGCGTGACAGGGTCTAGGGGTGAGCAGTTCTTC
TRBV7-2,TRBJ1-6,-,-,CASSLAPGVNNSPLHF,TGTGCCAGCAGCTTAGCCCCAGGGGTCAATAATTCACCCCTCCACTTT
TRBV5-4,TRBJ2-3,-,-,CASSFSGRTDTQYF,TGTGCCAGCAGCTTTAGCGGCCGCACAGATACGCAGTATTTT
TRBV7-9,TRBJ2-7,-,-,CASRSGNTYEQYF,TGTGCCAGCAGATCGGGTAACACCTACGAGCAGTACTTC
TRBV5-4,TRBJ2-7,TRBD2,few,CASSRGTRFSEQYF,TGTGCCAGTAGTCGGGGGACTAGATTTTCGGAGCAGTACTTC
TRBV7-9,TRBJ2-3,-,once,CASSLGDTSTDTQYF,TGTGCCAGCAGCTTAGGGGACACTAGCACAGATACGCAGTATTTT
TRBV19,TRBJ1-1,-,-,CASSDLGGNTEAFF,TGTGCCAGTAGCGATTTGGGGGGGAACACTGAAGCTTTCTTT
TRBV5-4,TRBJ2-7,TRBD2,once,CASSVPMGGGPDEQYF,TGTGCCAGCAGCGTCCCGATGGGGGGAGGGCCGGACGAGCAGTACTTC
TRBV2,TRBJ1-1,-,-,CASSDVRKAFF,TGTGCCAGCAGTGATGTCAGGAAAGCTTTCTTT